A single sample is the source of the 12 T cell receptor beta chains below, sequenced in a study of blood T cell dynamics during melanoma immunotherapy. Sequencing used immunoSEQ multiplex PCR; TCRdb keeps in-frame clones, though not all of them. The sample lists under 9,500 clones, 75% to 90% occurring once. Regarding time point: week 3, after first cycle of checkpoint inhibitor. This specimen consisted of blood, obtained from a patient treated with checkpoint blockade. Receptor source: a human donor with melanoma.

This clone was counted a single time. The rearrangement links TRBV5-8 to TRBJ2-7, with D perhaps matching TRBD2 (6 bases). Trimming pared 0 bases from V and 0 bases from J, leaving 7 bases between. The CDR3 extends over 14 amino acids. CDR1 is SGHTS, CDR2 YDEGEE, per germline. The CDR3, as DNA: TGTGCCAGCAGCTTGGTGGGACTCTCCTACGAGCAGTACTTC. Translation gives CASSLVGLSYEQYF.

This clone was recorded only once. The chain recombines TRBV5-6 with TRBJ1-3; D is ambiguous. The V and J ends lost 3 bases and 0 bases respectively, with 10 bases between them. CDR3 length: 15 residues. Germline V lookup: CDR1 SGHDT, CDR2 YYEEEE. CDR3 in amino acids: CASSSDFNSGNTIYF. The DNA of the CDR3 is TGTGCCAGCAGCTCCGACTTCAACTCTGGAAACACCATATATTTT.

J is TRBJ2-7 and V is TRBV7-3; D assignment may be TRBD1 or TRBD2 (5 bases each). From germline, CDR1 is SGHTA and CDR2 FQGTGA. The CDR3 is 14 amino acids. The germline V and J ends were trimmed by 2 bases and 7 bases, with 15 bases remaining between them. The CDR3 DNA is TGTGCCAGCAGCTTAGTCGCCGGGGCCCGAGAGCAGTACTTC. The encoded protein is CASSLVAGAREQYF.

The V call is TRBV6-6, the J call TRBJ2-5; 9 nucleotides line up with TRBD2. The last part of the DNA fits TRBJ2-7 better; the J call may be wrong. Per the germline V gene, CDR1 is MNHNY and CDR2 is SVGAGI (reference sequence). The CDR3 is 15 residues long. CDR3 DNA: TGTGCCAGCAGTTATAAGGCGGGAGGGCCCTACGAGCAGTACTTC. This codes for CASSYKAGGPYEQYF.

This clone has only one observation. This chain connects TRBV6-5 to TRBJ2-5; a possible D gene is TRBD1 (5 bases). Trimming cost V 4 bases and J 1 base, with 16 bases left between them. The CDR3 consists of 16 residues. Germline assignment: CDR1 MNHEY and CDR2 SVGAGI. This chain's CDR3 is CASSLGWGRTQETQYF. The CDR3 coding sequence is TGTGCCAGCAGTTTAGGCTGGGGCCGAACCCAAGAGACCCAGTACTTC.

The rearrangement uses TRBV7-2 and TRBJ1-5, with TRBD1 matching 8 bases. After removal of 5 bases from V and 4 bases from J, the junction contained 7 bases not matched to a gene. The CDR3 consists of 15 residues. The germline CDR1 and CDR2 sequences are SGHTA and FQGNSA. CDR3 nucleotides: TGTGCCAGCAGCCTTTCGGGACAGGCGAATCAGCCCCAGCATTTT. Translating it yields CASSLSGQANQPQHF. Supplemented by reference TRBV7-2 and TRBJ1-5, the full variable domain reads GAGVSQSPSNKVTEKGKDVELRCDPISGHTALYWYRQSLGQGLEFLIYFQGNSAPDKSGLPSDRFSAERTGGSVSTLTIQRTQQEDSAVYLCASSLSGQANQPQHFGDGTRLSIL.

The V gene is TRBV7-9, the J gene TRBJ2-7; D gene ambiguous. CDR3 length equals 12 residues. Per the germline V gene, CDR1 is SEHNR and CDR2 is FQNEAQ (reference sequence). Trimming removed 3 bases from V and 2 bases from J, with 5 bases in between. The DNA of the CDR3 is TGTGCCAGCAGCTTCGTCCCCTACGAGCAGTACTTC. It translates to CASSFVPYEQYF.

The chain is built from TRBV9 and TRBJ1-3; D uncertain. V lost 1 base, J lost 1 base, and 15 bases lay in between. Per the germline V gene, CDR1 is SGDLS and CDR2 is YYNGEE. CDR3 size: 17 residues. CDR3 sequence (DNA): TGTGCCAGCAGCGTACAATCGGCCGTGGGGTCTGGAAACACCATATATTTT. This translates into CASSVQSAVGSGNTIYF.

The J gene is TRBJ1-1, the V gene TRBV10-3, with D perhaps TRBD1 (5 bases). V lost 4 bases to trimming and J lost 1 base, with 13 bases between them. CDR1 is ENHRY and CDR2 is SYGVKD in the germline V gene. CDR3 length: 15 residues. CDR3 sequence: CAISGAGRKNTEAFF. For the CDR3, the DNA is TGTGCCATCAGTGGGGCAGGGCGTAAGAACACTGAAGCTTTCTTT.

CDR3 loop: CASSQDSTGVTKKLFF. The CDR3, as DNA: TGCGCCAGCAGCCAAGATTCGACAGGGGTTACGAAAAAACTGTTTTTT. This chain joins TRBV4-1 and TRBJ1-4, with 8 nucleotides matching TRBD1. V lost 0 bases and J lost 9; bases outside the gene matches: 9. CDR3 length equals 16 residues. Germline V gene data show CDR1 as MGHRA and CDR2 as YSYEKL.

The CDR3 nucleotides read TGTGCCAGCAGTTCCACACAGAGATCAAACTATGGCTACACCTTC. It is translated as CASSSTQRSNYGYTF. The chain combines TRBV6-1 with TRBJ1-2; D not resolved. This CDR3 is 15 amino acids long. Trimming pared 5 bases from V and 2 bases from J, leaving 15 bases between. The germline V gene has CDR1 MNHNS and CDR2 SASEGT.

V and J are TRBV6-5 and TRBJ1-1; D is uncertain. This CDR3 spans 12 amino acids. Germline CDR1 reads MNHEY; CDR2 reads SVGAGI. The V end was cut by 1 base, the J end by 10 bases, with 10 bases between. DNA for the CDR3: TGTGCCAGCAGTTACTTCGGGAGCGGAGCTTTCTTT. This translates into CASSYFGSGAFF.